A selection of T cell receptor beta chains follows, all from one sample in a study of blood T cell repertoires in COVID-19. Sequenced by immunoSEQ multiplex PCR; TCRdb stores in-frame clones only, minus some. The data hold 120,000 to 150,000 clones, with over 65% observed a single time. The specimen sequenced was peripheral blood. These receptors all come from a man aged 50-60 years with acute or convalescent COVID-19. CDR3s include the opening cysteine and the closing phenylalanine or tryptophan. A D gene is named only where the DNA matches it firmly. Only part of the rows carry a size: once, few, many, or a class if the clone is expanded.

d_call,j_call,clone_size,v_call,cdr3_aa,cdr3_nt
TRBD1,TRBJ1-1,-,TRBV4-1,CASSQVSTGGTEAFF,TGCGCCAGCAGCCAAGTCTCGACAGGGGGCACTGAAGCTTTCTTT
-,TRBJ1-1,-,TRBV5-1,CASSLGWVNTEAFF,TGCGCCAGCAGCCTCGGGTGGGTGAACACTGAAGCTTTCTTT
TRBD1,TRBJ2-3,-,TRBV24-1,CATSEQGALGTDTQYF,TGTGCCACCAGTGAACAGGGGGCCTTGGGCACAGATACGCAGTATTTT
-,TRBJ1-1,-,TRBV19,CASSIVRGTEAFF,TGTGCCAGTAGTATAGTCAGGGGCACTGAAGCTTTCTTT
TRBD1,TRBJ1-1,-,TRBV24-1,CATSAGTGVGTEAFF,TGTGCCACCAGCGCCGGGACAGGAGTTGGCACTGAAGCTTTCTTT
-,TRBJ1-1,-,TRBV19,CASSILGGNTEAFF,TGTGCCAGTAGTATATTAGGCGGGAACACTGAAGCTTTCTTT
-,TRBJ2-3,-,TRBV7-9,CASSPPSTDTQYF,TGTGCCAGCAGTCCCCCTAGCACAGATACGCAGTATTTT
TRBD1,TRBJ1-1,-,TRBV15,CATSFTGDTEAFF,TGTGCCACCAGCTTTACAGGGGACACTGAAGCTTTCTTT
TRBD1,TRBJ2-2,-,TRBV7-8,CASSPRDRGRLAGELFF,TGTGCCAGCAGCCCCAGGGACAGGGGAAGATTGGCCGGGGAGCTGTTTTTT
TRBD1,TRBJ1-1,-,TRBV6-1,CASSEPTGGSRTEAFF,TGTGCCAGCAGTGAGCCGACAGGGGGAAGTCGGACTGAAGCTTTCTTT
TRBD2,TRBJ2-5,-,TRBV5-1,CASSLAGAQETQYF,TGCGCCAGCAGCTTAGCGGGGGCACAAGAGACCCAGTACTTC
-,TRBJ2-5,-,TRBV24-1,CATSDSTGYQETQYF,TGTGCCACCAGTGATTCCACAGGGTACCAAGAGACCCAGTACTTC
-,TRBJ2-5,-,TRBV7-9,CASSPPGSLETQYF,TGTGCCAGCAGCCCCCCAGGGTCACTAGAGACCCAGTACTTC
-,TRBJ1-1,-,TRBV11-2,CASSLNRDSTEAFF,TGTGCCAGCAGCCTTAACAGGGATAGCACTGAAGCTTTCTTT
-,TRBJ2-5,-,TRBV5-6,CASSLGQGRVETQYF,TGTGCCAGCAGCTTGGGACAGGGGAGGGTGGAGACCCAGTACTTC
-,TRBJ1-3,-,TRBV7-9,CASRSRIETGNTIYF,TGTGCCAGCAGATCTAGAATCGAGACTGGAAACACCATATATTTT
TRBD2,TRBJ2-1,-,TRBV25-1,CASSKAGGPGEQFF,TGTGCCAGCAGTAAAGCGGGGGGGCCGGGTGAGCAGTTCTTC
-,TRBJ1-5,many,TRBV12-5,CASGRDSEEPQHF,TGTGCTAGTGGCCGGGACTCGGAGGAGCCCCAGCATTTT
-,TRBJ2-4,-,TRBV5-6,CASSLSPRDAIKNIQYF,TGTGCCAGCAGCTTGTCACCGCGGGACGCTATCAAAAACATTCAGTACTTC
TRBD2,TRBJ2-5,-,TRBV4-1,CASSRPSGGETQYF,TGCGCCAGCAGCCGACCTAGCGGGGGAGAGACCCAGTACTTC
-,TRBJ1-1,-,TRBV27,CASSPKPDIINLGDTEAFF,TGTGCCAGCAGTCCGAAACCGGACATCATTAATTTAGGGGACACTGAAGCTTTCTTT
TRBD2,TRBJ2-3,few,TRBV6-1,CASSEDGGADTQYF,TGTGCCAGCAGTGAAGACGGGGGGGCAGATACGCAGTATTTT
-,TRBJ1-3,many,TRBV29-1,CSAGGSSGNTIYF,TGCAGCGCTGGGGGCTCCTCTGGAAACACCATATATTTT
TRBD2,TRBJ2-3,-,TRBV11-3,CASSEYTSDLGTQYF,TGTGCCAGCAGCGAATACACTAGCGACCTTGGTACGCAGTATTTT
TRBD1,TRBJ2-3,-,TRBV30,CAWSRAATGVPDTQYF,TGTGCCTGGAGTCGGGCTGCGACAGGGGTTCCAGATACGCAGTATTTT
-,TRBJ1-1,-,TRBV5-4,CASSMTGTTEAFF,TGTGCCAGCAGCATGACAGGAACCACTGAAGCTTTCTTT
TRBD1,TRBJ1-4,-,TRBV2,CASSRQGRGNEKLFF,TGTGCCAGCAGCCGACAGGGACGGGGGAATGAAAAACTGTTTTTT
TRBD1,TRBJ2-6,-,TRBV24-1,CAHPPGQNCSGANVLTF,TGTGCACATCCGCCGGGACAGAACTGCTCTGGGGCCAACGTCCTGACTTTC
-,TRBJ1-1,-,TRBV19,CASRHQGTEAFF,TGTGCCAGTAGGCATCAGGGCACTGAAGCTTTCTTT
-,TRBJ1-1,-,TRBV10-3,CAISAQLNPPEAFF,TGTGCCATCAGTGCCCAGTTGAACCCGCCTGAAGCTTTCTTT
-,TRBJ1-2,-,TRBV18,CASSPLPGIDYGYTF,TGTGCCAGCTCACCACTTCCAGGGATCGACTATGGCTACACCTTC
-,TRBJ2-1,-,TRBV9,CASSVSSSSYNEQFF,TGTGCCAGCAGCGTTAGTTCGAGCTCCTACAATGAGCAGTTCTTC
TRBD1,TRBJ2-1,few,TRBV28,CASSPQRQGARNEQFF,TGTGCCAGCAGCCCCCAGCGACAGGGGGCGCGGAATGAGCAGTTCTTC
TRBD1,TRBJ2-2,-,TRBV5-4,CASSLRSVRQGATGELFF,TGTGCCAGCAGCTTGAGGAGTGTGCGACAGGGTGCCACCGGGGAGCTGTTTTTT
-,TRBJ2-7,few,TRBV5-1,CASSQGLDSTYEQYF,TGCGCCAGCAGCCAAGGTTTGGACAGTACCTACGAGCAGTACTTC
-,TRBJ1-2,-,TRBV6-5,CASTPGLFNYGYTF,TGTGCCAGCACCCCGGGATTATTTAACTATGGCTACACCTTC
-,TRBJ1-1,-,TRBV2,CASAPGIPTPNTEAFF,TGTGCCAGCGCGCCGGGGATCCCTACTCCGAACACTGAAGCTTTCTTT
TRBD1,TRBJ2-1,once,TRBV19,CASTSGTGALEQFF,TGTGCCAGTACCTCCGGGACAGGGGCCCTTGAGCAGTTCTTC
-,TRBJ1-5,-,TRBV9,CASSVDGQRGRPQHF,TGTGCCAGCAGCGTAGACGGTCAAAGAGGGCGGCCCCAGCATTTT
-,TRBJ1-2,-,TRBV4-2,CASSPRPEGDGYTF,TGTGCCAGCAGCCCGCGTCCTGAAGGGGATGGCTACACCTTC
TRBD1,TRBJ1-4,many,TRBV29-1,CSVMTGLKTNEKLFF,TGCAGCGTAATGACAGGGTTGAAGACTAATGAAAAACTGTTTTTT